This TCR beta chain was identified during a study of cytomegalovirus exposure and HLA in healthy donors. Study-level background: The roughly 120 validation repertoires matched the 500 to 750 first-cohort repertoires in platform, a later analysis reported. Findings and limits, study-wide: 164 TCR beta chains were listed as cytomegalovirus-associated. Published work reported that the classifier diagnosed cytomegalovirus status with high specificity and sensitivity.

TCRdb's copy holds only in-frame clones and misses some; the assay was immunoSEQ multiplex PCR. The table lists approximately 150,000 clones, approximately 90% of them singletons. Details on this clone: Its target is not known.

The germline CDR1 and CDR2 sequences are MDHEN and SYDVKM. CDR3 size: 14 residues. Trimming cost V 3 bases and J 3 bases, with 9 bases left between them. The sequencing sample was made of PBMCs. The genes are TRBV28 and TRBJ2-1; the D is unclear. This TCR was recovered from a man aged 18 to 30 in good health and CMV-seropositive. CDR3 amino acids: CASSFGQNYNEQFF. The CDR3 DNA is TGTGCCAGCAGTTTTGGGCAGAACTACAATGAGCAGTTCTTC.